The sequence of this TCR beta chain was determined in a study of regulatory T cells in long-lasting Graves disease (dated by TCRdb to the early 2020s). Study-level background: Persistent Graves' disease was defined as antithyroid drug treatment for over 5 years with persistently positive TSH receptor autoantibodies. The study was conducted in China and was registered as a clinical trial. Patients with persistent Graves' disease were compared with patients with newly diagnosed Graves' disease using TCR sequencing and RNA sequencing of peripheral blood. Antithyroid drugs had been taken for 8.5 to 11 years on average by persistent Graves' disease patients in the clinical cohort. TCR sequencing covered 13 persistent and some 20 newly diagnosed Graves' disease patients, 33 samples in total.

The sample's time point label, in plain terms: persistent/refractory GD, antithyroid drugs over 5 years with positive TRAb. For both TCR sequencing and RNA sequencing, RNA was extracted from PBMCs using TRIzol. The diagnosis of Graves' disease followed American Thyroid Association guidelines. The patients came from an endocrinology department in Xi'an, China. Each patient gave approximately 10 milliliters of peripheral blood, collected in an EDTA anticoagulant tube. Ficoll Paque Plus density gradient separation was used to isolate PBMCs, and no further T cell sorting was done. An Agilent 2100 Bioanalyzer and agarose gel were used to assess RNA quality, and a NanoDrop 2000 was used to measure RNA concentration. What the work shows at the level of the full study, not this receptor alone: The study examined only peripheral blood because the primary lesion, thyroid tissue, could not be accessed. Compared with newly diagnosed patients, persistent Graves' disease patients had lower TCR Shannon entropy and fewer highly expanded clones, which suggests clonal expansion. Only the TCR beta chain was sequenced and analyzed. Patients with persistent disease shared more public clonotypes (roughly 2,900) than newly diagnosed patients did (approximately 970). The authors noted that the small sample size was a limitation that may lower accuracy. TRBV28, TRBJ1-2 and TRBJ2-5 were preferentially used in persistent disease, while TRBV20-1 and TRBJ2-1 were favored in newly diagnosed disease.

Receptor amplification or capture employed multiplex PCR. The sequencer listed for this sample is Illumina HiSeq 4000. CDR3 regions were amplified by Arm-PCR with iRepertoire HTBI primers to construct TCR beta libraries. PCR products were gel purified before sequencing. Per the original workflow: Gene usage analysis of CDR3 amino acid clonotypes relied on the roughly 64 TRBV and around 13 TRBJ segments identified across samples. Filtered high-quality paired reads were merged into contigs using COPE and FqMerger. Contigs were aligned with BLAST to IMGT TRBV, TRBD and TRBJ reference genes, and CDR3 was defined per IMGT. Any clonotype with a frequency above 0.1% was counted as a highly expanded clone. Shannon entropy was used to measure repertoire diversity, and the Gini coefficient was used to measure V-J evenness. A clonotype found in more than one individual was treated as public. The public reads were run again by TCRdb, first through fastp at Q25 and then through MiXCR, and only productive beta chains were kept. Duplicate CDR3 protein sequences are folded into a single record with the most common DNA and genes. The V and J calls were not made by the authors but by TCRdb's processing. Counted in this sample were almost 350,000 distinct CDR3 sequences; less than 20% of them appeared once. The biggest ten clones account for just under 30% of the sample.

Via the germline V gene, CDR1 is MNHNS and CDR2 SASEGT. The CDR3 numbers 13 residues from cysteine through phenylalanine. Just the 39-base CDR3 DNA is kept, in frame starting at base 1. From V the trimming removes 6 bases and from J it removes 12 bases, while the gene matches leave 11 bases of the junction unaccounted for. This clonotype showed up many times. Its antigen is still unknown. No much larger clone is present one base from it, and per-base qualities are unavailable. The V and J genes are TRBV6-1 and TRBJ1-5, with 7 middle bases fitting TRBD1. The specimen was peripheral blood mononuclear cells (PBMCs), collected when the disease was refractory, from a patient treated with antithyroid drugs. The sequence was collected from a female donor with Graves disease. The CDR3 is CASSLRRQGNQHF. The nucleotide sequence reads TGTGCCAGCAGCCTACGCCGACAGGGAAACCAGCATTTT.